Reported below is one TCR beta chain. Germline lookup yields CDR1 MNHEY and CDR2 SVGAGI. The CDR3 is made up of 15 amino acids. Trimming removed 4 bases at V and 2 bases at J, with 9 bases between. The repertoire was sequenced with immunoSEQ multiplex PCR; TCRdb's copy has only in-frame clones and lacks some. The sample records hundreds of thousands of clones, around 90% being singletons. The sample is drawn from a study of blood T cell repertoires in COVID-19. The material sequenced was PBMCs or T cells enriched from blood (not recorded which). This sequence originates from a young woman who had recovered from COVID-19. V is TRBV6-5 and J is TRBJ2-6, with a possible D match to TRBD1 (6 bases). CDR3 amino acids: CASSFHRAGANVLTF. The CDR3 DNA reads TGTGCCAGCAGTTTTCACAGGGCTGGGGCCAACGTCCTGACTTTC.